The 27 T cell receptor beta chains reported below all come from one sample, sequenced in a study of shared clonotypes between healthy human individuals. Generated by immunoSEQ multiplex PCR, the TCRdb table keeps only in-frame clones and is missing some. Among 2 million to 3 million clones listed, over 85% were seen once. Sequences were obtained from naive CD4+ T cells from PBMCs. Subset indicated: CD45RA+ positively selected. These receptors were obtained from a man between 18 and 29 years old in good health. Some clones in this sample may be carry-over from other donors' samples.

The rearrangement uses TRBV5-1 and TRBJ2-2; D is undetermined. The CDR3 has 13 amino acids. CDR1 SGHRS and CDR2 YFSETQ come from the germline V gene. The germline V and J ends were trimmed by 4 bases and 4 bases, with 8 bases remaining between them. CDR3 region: CASSPDLTGELFF. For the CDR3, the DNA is TGCGCCAGCAGCCCTGACCTCACCGGGGAGCTGTTTTTT.

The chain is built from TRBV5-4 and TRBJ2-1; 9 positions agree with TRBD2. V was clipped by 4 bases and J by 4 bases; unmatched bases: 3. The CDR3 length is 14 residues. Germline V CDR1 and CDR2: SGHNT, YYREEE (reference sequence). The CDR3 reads CASSTSGSYNEQFF. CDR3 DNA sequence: TGTGCCAGCAGCACTAGCGGGTCATACAATGAGCAGTTCTTC.

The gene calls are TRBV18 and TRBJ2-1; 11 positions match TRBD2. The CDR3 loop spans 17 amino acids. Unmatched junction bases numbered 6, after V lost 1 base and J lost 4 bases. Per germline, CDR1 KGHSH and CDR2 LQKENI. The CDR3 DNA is TGTGCCAGCTCACCACAATTCGTAGCGGGAGGGTACAATGAGCAGTTCTTC. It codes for CASSPQFVAGGYNEQFF.

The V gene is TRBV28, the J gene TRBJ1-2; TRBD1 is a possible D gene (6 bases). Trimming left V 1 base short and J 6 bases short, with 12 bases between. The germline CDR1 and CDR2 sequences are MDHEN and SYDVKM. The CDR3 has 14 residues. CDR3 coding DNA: TGTGCCAGCAGTTTATCACAGGGTCTGGATGGCTACACCTTC. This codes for CASSLSQGLDGYTF.

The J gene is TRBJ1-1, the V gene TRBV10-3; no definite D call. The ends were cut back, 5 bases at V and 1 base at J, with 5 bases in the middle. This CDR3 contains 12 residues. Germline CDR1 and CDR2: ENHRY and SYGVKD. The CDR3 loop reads CAISYRNTEAFF. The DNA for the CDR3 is TGTGCCATCAGTTACAGGAACACTGAAGCTTTCTTT.

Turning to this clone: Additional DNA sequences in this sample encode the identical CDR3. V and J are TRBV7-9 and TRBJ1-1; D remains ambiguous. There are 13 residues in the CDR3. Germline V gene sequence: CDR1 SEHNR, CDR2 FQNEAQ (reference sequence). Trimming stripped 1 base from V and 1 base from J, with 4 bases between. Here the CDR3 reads CASSLEGNTEAFF. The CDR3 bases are TGTGCCAGCAGCTTAGAAGGGAACACTGAAGCTTTCTTT.

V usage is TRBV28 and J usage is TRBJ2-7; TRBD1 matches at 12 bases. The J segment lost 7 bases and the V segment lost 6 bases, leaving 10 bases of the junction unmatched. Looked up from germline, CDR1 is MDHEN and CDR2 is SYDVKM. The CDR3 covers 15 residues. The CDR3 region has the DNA TGTGCCAGCAGGAACCCGGGACAGGGGGCGAAGGAGCAGTACTTC. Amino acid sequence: CASRNPGQGAKEQYF.

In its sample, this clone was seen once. CDR3 nucleotides: TGTGCCAGCAGCTTAGGGACAGGGGCGCGTTCACCCCTCCACTTT. Protein: CASSLGTGARSPLHF. The V call is TRBV7-9, the J call TRBJ1-6; 9 bases match TRBD1. This CDR3 is 15 amino acids long. V lost 1 base and J lost 9; bases outside the gene matches: 4. Germline CDR1 and CDR2: SEHNR and FQNEAQ (reference sequence).

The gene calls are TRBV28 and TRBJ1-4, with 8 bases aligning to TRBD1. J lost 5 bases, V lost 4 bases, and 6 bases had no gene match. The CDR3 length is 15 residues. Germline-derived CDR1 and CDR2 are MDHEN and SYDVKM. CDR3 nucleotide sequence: TGTGCCAGCAGTTCGGCAGGGGGCACGAATGAAAAACTGTTTTTT. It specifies CASSSAGGTNEKLFF. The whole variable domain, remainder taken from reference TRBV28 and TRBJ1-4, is DVKVTQSSRYLVKRTGEKVFLECVQDMDHENMFWYRQDPGLGLRLIYFSYDVKMKEKGDIPEGYSVSREKKERFSLILESASTNQTSMYLCASSSAGGTNEKLFFGSGTQLSVL.

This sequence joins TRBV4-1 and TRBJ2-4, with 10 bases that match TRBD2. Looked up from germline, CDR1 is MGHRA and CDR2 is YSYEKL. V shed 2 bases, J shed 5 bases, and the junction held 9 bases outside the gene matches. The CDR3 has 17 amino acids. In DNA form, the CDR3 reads TGCGCCAGCAGCCAATACCTCGGGACTAGCGCCCAAAACATTCAGTACTTC. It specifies CASSQYLGTSAQNIQYF.

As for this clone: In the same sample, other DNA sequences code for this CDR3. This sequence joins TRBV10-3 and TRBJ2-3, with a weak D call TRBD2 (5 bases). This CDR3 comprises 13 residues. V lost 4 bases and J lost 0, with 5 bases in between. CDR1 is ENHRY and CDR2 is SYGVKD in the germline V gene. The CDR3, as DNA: TGTGCCATCAGTGGCGGGAGCACAGATACGCAGTATTTT. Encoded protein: CAISGGSTDTQYF.

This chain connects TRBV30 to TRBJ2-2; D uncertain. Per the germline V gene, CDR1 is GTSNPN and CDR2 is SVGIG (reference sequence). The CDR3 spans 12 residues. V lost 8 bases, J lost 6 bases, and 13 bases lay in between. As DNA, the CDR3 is TGTGCCCGGATGGCAACAGCCGGGGAGCTGTTTTTT. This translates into CARMATAGELFF. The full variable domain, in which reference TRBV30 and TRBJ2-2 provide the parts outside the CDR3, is SQTIHQWPATLVQPVGSPLSLECTVEGTSNPNLYWYRQAAGRGLQLLFYSVGIGQISSEVPQNLSASRPQDRQFILSSKKLLLSDSGFYLCARMATAGELFFGEGSRLTVL.

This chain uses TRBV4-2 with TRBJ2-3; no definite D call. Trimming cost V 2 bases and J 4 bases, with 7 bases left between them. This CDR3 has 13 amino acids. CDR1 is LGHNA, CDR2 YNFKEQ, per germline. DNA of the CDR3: TGTGCCAGCAGCCAATTTATCGCAGATACGCAGTATTTT. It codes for CASSQFIADTQYF.

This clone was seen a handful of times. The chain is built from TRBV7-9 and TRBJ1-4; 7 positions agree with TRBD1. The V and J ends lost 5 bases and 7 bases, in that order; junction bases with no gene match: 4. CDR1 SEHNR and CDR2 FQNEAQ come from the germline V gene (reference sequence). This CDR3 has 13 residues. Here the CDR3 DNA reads TGTGCCAGCAGCCTACAGGGGCGTGAAAAACTGTTTTTT. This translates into CASSLQGREKLFF.

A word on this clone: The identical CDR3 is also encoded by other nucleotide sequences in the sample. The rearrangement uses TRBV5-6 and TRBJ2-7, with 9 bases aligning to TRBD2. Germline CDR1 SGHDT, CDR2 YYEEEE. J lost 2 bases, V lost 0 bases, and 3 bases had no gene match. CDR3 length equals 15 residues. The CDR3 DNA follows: TGTGCCAGCAGCTTGGGACTAGCGGTGCCCTACGAGCAGTACTTC. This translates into CASSLGLAVPYEQYF. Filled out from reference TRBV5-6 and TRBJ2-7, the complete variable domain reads DAGVTQSPTHLIKTRGQQVTLRCSPKSGHDTVSWYQQALGQGPQFIFQYYEEEERQRGNFPDRFSGHQFPNYSSELNVNALLLGDSALYLCASSLGLAVPYEQYFGPGTRLTVT.

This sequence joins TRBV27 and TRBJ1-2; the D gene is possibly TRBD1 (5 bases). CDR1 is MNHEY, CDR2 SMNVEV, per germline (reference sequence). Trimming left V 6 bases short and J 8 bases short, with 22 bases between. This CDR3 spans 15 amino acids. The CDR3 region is CASRTIRDDKGGYTF. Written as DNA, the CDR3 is TGTGCCAGCAGGACCATCCGGGACGATAAAGGGGGCTACACCTTC.

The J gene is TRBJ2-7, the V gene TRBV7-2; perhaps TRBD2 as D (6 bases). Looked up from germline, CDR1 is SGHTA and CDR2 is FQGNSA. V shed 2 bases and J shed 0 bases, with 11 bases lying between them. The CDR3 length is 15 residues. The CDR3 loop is CASSLTTGSSYEQYF. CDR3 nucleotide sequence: TGTGCCAGCAGCTTAACAACCGGGAGCTCCTACGAGCAGTACTTC.

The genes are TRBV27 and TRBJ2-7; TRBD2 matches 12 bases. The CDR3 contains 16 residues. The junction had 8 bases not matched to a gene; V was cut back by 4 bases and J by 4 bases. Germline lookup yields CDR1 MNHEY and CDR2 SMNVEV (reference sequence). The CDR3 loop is CASSSVLAGGEYEQYF. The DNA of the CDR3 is TGTGCCAGCAGTTCGGTACTAGCGGGAGGAGAATACGAGCAGTACTTC.

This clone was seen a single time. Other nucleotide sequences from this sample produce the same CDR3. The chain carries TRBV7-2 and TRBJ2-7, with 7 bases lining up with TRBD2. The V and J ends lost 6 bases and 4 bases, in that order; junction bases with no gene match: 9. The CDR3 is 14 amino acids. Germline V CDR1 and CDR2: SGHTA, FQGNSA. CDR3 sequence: CASSLNGGSYEQYF. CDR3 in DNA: TGTGCCAGCAGTTTGAACGGGGGGAGTTACGAGCAGTACTTC.

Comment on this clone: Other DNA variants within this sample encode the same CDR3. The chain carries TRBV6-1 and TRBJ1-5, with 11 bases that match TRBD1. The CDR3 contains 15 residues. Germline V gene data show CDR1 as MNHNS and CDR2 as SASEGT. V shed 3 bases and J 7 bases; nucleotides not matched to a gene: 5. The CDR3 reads CASSDRTGGRQPQHF. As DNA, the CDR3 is TGTGCCAGCAGTGACAGGACAGGGGGCAGGCAGCCCCAGCATTTT.

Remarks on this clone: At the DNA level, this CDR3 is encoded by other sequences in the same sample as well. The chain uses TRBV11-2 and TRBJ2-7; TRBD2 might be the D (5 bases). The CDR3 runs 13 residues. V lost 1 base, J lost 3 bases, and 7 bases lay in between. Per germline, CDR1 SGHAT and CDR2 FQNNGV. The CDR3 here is CASSLGTSYEQYF. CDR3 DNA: TGTGCCAGCAGCTTAGGAACTAGCTACGAGCAGTACTTC.

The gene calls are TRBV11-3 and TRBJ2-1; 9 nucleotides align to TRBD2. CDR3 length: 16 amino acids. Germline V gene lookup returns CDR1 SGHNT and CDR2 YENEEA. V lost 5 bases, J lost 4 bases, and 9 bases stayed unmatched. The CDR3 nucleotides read TGTGCCAGCAGCCCGACTAGCGGTACTTATTACAATGAGCAGTTCTTC. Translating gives CASSPTSGTYYNEQFF.

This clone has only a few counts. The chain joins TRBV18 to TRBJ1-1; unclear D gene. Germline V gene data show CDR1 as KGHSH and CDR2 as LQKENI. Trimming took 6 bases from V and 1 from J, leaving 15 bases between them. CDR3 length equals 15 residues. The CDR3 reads CASSSGHDQNTEAFF. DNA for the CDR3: TGTGCCAGCTCGTCCGGGCACGACCAGAACACTGAAGCTTTCTTT.

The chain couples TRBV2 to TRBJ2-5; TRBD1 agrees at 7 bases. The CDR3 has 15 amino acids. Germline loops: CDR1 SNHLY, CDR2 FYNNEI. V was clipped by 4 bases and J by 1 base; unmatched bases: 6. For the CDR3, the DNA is TGTGCCAGCAGTGCGAACAGGGGTTCCCAAGAGACCCAGTACTTC. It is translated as CASSANRGSQETQYF.

The CDR3 DNA sequence: TGTGCCAGCAGCGTACAGGGGACCGGGGAGCTGTTTTTT. Translating it yields CASSVQGTGELFF. The chain has TRBV5-4 and TRBJ2-2; 7 positions match TRBD1. The V gene's germline CDR1 is SGHNT and CDR2 YYREEE (reference sequence). This CDR3 has 13 residues. J gave up 5 bases and V 4 bases, and 2 bases lay outside the gene matches.

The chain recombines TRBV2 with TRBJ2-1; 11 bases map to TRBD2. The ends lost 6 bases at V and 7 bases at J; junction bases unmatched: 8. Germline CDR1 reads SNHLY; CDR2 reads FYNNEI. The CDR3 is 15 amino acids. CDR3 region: CASSDLLAGVNEQFF. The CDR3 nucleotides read TGTGCCAGCAGCGACCTACTAGCGGGAGTAAATGAGCAGTTCTTC.

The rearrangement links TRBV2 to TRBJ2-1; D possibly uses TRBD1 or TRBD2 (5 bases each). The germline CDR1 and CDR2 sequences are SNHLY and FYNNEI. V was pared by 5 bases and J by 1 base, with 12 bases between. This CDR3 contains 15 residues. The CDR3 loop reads CASSRRGPSYNEQFF. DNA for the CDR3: TGTGCCAGCAGTCGAAGGGGACCTTCCTACAATGAGCAGTTCTTC.